This T cell receptor (beta chain) was retrieved from a study of blood T cell repertoires in COVID-19. Germline assignment: CDR1 SGHRS and CDR2 YFSETQ. There are 14 residues in the CDR3. V dropped 0 bases and J dropped 0 bases, with 4 bases sitting between them. TCRdb's copy holds only in-frame clones and misses some; the assay was immunoSEQ multiplex PCR. The table lists about 170,000 clones, 70% to 90% of them singletons, with 4.4% in the top ten. The sequence was obtained from a woman in her fifties or sixties who had recovered from COVID-19. Sequences were obtained from PBMCs or T cells enriched from blood (not recorded which). The chain combines TRBV5-1 with TRBJ1-3, with D hard to call. CDR3 DNA sequence: TGCGCCAGCAGCTTGGGAGACTCTGGAAACACCATATATTTT. Translated: CASSLGDSGNTIYF.